One sample yielded the 9 T cell receptor beta chains listed below, sequenced in a study of vaccination and CD4 T cells after COVID-19. Each CDR3 protein gets one entry after TCRdb re-called the PCR reads with MiXCR. The sample yields about 21,000 distinct CDR3 sequences, about 50% seen once. The source was CD4+ T cells from blood, collected before SARS-CoV-2 vaccination. The receptors come from a human donor who had recovered from COVID-19.

The chain links TRBV11-2 to TRBJ2-5; 7 bases fit TRBD2. There are 13 residues in the CDR3. Germline lookup yields CDR1 SGHAT and CDR2 FQNNGV. The trim removed 5 bases at V and 4 bases at J, leaving 4 bases unmatched. The CDR3 protein is CASSIRTRETQYF. In DNA form, the CDR3 reads TGTGCCAGCAGCATTAGGACTAGAGAGACCCAGTACTTC.

This clonotype has more than one count but fewer than ten. V is TRBV20-1 and J is TRBJ1-4; D unclear. V was clipped by 1 base and J by 7 bases, with 7 bases between them. Germline V CDR1 and CDR2: DFQATT, SNEGSKA (reference sequence). The CDR3 length is 12 residues. Here the CDR3 reads CSARAQAEKLFF. The CDR3 nucleotides read TGCAGTGCTAGAGCCCAGGCTGAAAAACTGTTTTTT.

This clonotype was counted between two and nine times. This chain links TRBV20-1 with TRBJ2-7; D call uncertain. Germline V gene sequence: CDR1 DFQATT, CDR2 SNEGSKA (reference sequence). This CDR3 is built from 11 residues. Trimming removed 6 bases at V and 4 bases at J, with 10 bases between. The CDR3 region has the DNA TGCAGTGCGTCGACTGGGTACGAGCAGTACTTC. Translation gives CSASTGYEQYF.

The chain is built from TRBV19 and TRBJ2-1; possible D gene TRBD2, 5 bases. The germline CDR1 and CDR2 sequences are LNHDA and SQIVND (reference sequence). V gave up 3 bases and J gave up 8 bases, with 14 bases separating them. The CDR3 covers 14 residues. The CDR3 region has the DNA TGTGCCAGTAGTATGAGGGTACTAGTCGATGAGCAGTTCTTC. It translates to CASSMRVLVDEQFF.

The J gene is TRBJ2-2, the V gene TRBV20-1; 16 positions match TRBD2. Germline assignment: CDR1 DFQATT and CDR2 SNEGSKA (reference sequence). The V segment lost 5 bases and the J segment 5 bases; nucleotides outside the gene matches: 5. The CDR3 is 16 residues long. DNA of the CDR3: TGCAGTGCTTGGGGACTAGCGGGAGGGAGGACCGGGGAGCTGTTTTTT. This translates into CSAWGLAGGRTGELFF.

The V and J genes are TRBV6-2 or TRBV6-3 and TRBJ2-3; 10 positions match TRBD2. Unmatched junction bases numbered 14, after V lost 7 bases and J lost 4 bases. The CDR3 extends over 17 amino acids. Germline CDR1 reads MNHEY; CDR2 reads SVGEGT. CDR3 sequence reads: CASTRELLAGDSDTQYF. DNA of the CDR3: TGTGCCAGCACCCGAGAATTGCTAGCGGGAGACTCAGATACGCAGTATTTT.

This chain uses TRBV7-9 with TRBJ2-3; maybe TRBD2 (6 bases). Germline V gene lookup returns CDR1 SEHNR and CDR2 FQNEAQ (reference sequence). V shed 2 bases and J shed 4 bases, with 13 bases lying between them. The length of the CDR3 is 15 residues. The CDR3 DNA reads TGTGCCAGCAGCTTAAGCGCGGGAAGTTCAGATACGCAGTATTTT. Its protein is CASSLSAGSSDTQYF.

The table lists this clonotype with a count of one. V gene TRBV7-2 combines with J gene TRBJ2-1, with 16 positions matching TRBD2. The V gene's germline CDR1 is SGHTA and CDR2 FQGNSA. J was trimmed by 2 bases and V by 5 bases; bases with no gene match: 3. CDR3 size: 17 residues. The CDR3 spells CASSAGLAGGTYNEQFF. CDR3 in DNA: TGTGCCAGCAGCGCGGGACTAGCGGGAGGGACCTACAATGAGCAGTTCTTC.

This chain connects TRBV12-3 or TRBV12-4 to TRBJ1-2; weak D call: TRBD1 (5 bases). Deletions cut 5 bases from V and 4 bases from J, with 20 bases between. The length of the CDR3 is 16 residues. In DNA form, the CDR3 reads TGTGCCAGCAGTCTCTCCCGGAGGGGACTTGGCTATGGCTACACCTTC. Translating gives CASSLSRRGLGYGYTF.